This T cell receptor (beta chain) derives from a study of PD-1 blockade in classical Hodgkin lymphoma. Time point: newly diagnosed, previously untreated cHL patient sample. Investigators isolated CD4+ T cells from thawed PBMCs through magnetic negative selection. Germline trimming cut 6 bases from V and 1 base from J; bases unmatched to any gene: 6. In germline, CDR1 is MNHEY, CDR2 SMNVEV (reference sequence). The CDR3 covers 16 residues. TCRdb's table, derived via immunoSEQ multiplex PCR, lists solely in-frame clones and lacks some. Counted here are roughly 31,000 clones, roughly 90% occurring once; the ten biggest clones make up roughly 0.35%.

Specimen: CD4+ T cells from blood. This rearrangement joins TRBV27 to TRBJ2-3; 11 bases agree with TRBD2. The sequence came from a human donor with classical Hodgkin lymphoma. The DNA of the CDR3 is TGTGCCAGCAGCTCCTTTAGCGGGAGGGGCACAGATACGCAGTATTTT. This encodes CASSSFSGRGTDTQYF.